These 15 T cell receptor beta chains were all obtained from the same sample, sequenced in a study of human T cells and chemical hapten exposure. As for time point: pre-sensitization, week 0. Documented treatment: therapeutic diphenylcyclopropenone sensitization with weekly scalp DPC. RNA extraction used unfractionated whole blood as the source of total RNA. MiXCR, applied by TCRdb to the RACE reads, yields one record per CDR3 protein. The data contain tens of thousands of distinct CDR3 sequences, more than 10% of them singletons. This sample comprised whole blood, obtained in connection with sensitization to the hapten diphenylcyclopropenone (DPC). The receptors originated from a woman between 35 and 50 years old with alopecia areata. Some clones in this sample may be carry-over from other donors' samples.

This clonotype occurred many times. This chain links TRBV2 with TRBJ2-3; possibly TRBD1 for D (5 bases). V gave up 2 bases and J gave up 4 bases, with 10 bases separating them. Germline V gene lookup returns CDR1 SNHLY and CDR2 FYNNEI. There are 14 residues in the CDR3. This CDR3 reads CASSEQGQADTQYF. In DNA, the CDR3 is TGTGCCAGCAGTGAACAGGGTCAGGCAGATACGCAGTATTTT.

This clonotype has a count of ten or more. The CDR3 spells CSVAGTSASYEQYF. The DNA of the CDR3 is TGCAGCGTTGCAGGGACTAGCGCTTCCTACGAGCAGTACTTC. The chain uses TRBV29-1 and TRBJ2-7, with 10 bases lining up with TRBD2. Germline V gives CDR1 SQVTM, CDR2 ANQGSEA. With V trimmed by 4 bases and J by 1 base, 4 bases remained unmatched. The length of the CDR3 is 14 residues.

The gene calls are TRBV14 and TRBJ2-2, with D unresolved. This CDR3 is 16 amino acids long. V was clipped by 7 bases and J by 1 base, with 16 bases between them. Germline V gives CDR1 SGHDN, CDR2 FVKESK. The CDR3 nucleotides read TGTGCCAGCACTCCATCGACTGACCGGAACACCGGGGAGCTGTTTTTT. Translating it yields CASTPSTDRNTGELFF.

This clonotype was found a few times. The V call is TRBV28, the J call TRBJ1-2, with a possible D match to TRBD1 (5 bases). Per the germline V gene, CDR1 is MDHEN and CDR2 is SYDVKM. The CDR3 is 13 amino acids. The ends were cut back, 11 bases at V and 2 bases at J, with 15 bases in the middle. The CDR3 region is CAYSGPGNYGYTF. CDR3 sequence (DNA): TGTGCCTATTCAGGGCCAGGGAACTATGGCTACACCTTC.

Many counts were recorded for this clonotype. The V and J genes are TRBV4-1 and TRBJ1-1; D perhaps matches TRBD1 (6 bases). This CDR3 has 14 amino acids. Germline V CDR1 and CDR2: MGHRA, YSYEKL. V dropped 2 bases and J dropped 3 bases, with 10 bases sitting between them. CDR3 coding DNA: TGCGCCAGCAGCCAACGTGAGGGGGACACTGAAGCTTTCTTT. Amino acid sequence: CASSQREGDTEAFF.

The chain combines TRBV7-9 with TRBJ2-7; no clear D. The germline V and J ends were trimmed by 6 bases and 0 bases, with 6 bases remaining between them. This CDR3 has 12 residues. CDR1 is SEHNR and CDR2 is FQNEAQ in the germline V gene (reference sequence). CDR3 in DNA: TGTGCCAGCAGTCCGACCTCCTACGAGCAGTACTTC. Amino acid sequence: CASSPTSYEQYF.

This clonotype occurred a few times. The chain is built from TRBV20-1 and TRBJ2-5; no clear D gene. The CDR3 runs 10 residues. Germline V gene data show CDR1 as DFQATT and CDR2 as SNEGSKA (reference sequence). Trimming removed 6 bases from V and 2 bases from J, with 4 bases in between. The CDR3, as DNA: TGCAGTGCGCCACAAGAGACCCAGTACTTC. As protein: CSAPQETQYF.

This clonotype was seen ten or more times. This chain uses TRBV12-3 or TRBV12-4 with TRBJ2-1; 7 bases are a match to TRBD2. V was clipped by 5 bases and J by 5 bases; unmatched bases: 6. The CDR3 totals 14 residues. The CDR3 spells CASSTGTNNNEQFF. The CDR3 coding sequence is TGTGCCAGCAGTACCGGGACTAATAACAATGAGCAGTTCTTC.

This chain links TRBV29-1 with TRBJ2-1; the D gene is possibly TRBD2 (7 bases). CDR3 size: 13 residues. From germline, CDR1 is SQVTM and CDR2 ANQGSEA. The V end was cut by 3 bases, the J end by 8 bases, with 14 bases between. The CDR3 spells CSVEGIGGDEQFF. The CDR3 DNA reads TGCAGCGTTGAGGGAATAGGGGGGGATGAGCAGTTCTTC.

The chain uses TRBV3-1 and TRBJ1-4; TRBD1 is a possible D gene (5 bases). This CDR3 comprises 14 residues. V was pared by 4 bases and J by 7 bases, with 13 bases between. Germline loops: CDR1 LGHDT, CDR2 YNNKEL (reference sequence). CDR3 sequence: CASSPRGGAEKLFF. The DNA for the CDR3 is TGTGCCAGCAGCCCCCGGGGAGGGGCTGAAAAACTGTTTTTT.

The rearrangement joins TRBV2 to TRBJ2-1; 9 bases match TRBD1. Unmatched junction bases numbered 4, after V lost 5 bases and J lost 2 bases. Germline V gene lookup returns CDR1 SNHLY and CDR2 FYNNEI. The CDR3 covers 15 residues. This CDR3 reads CASSPGTGTYNEQFF. CDR3 bases: TGTGCCAGCAGTCCCGGGACAGGGACCTACAATGAGCAGTTCTTC.

This clonotype was seen many times. CDR3 region: CATAPSGGGTDTQYF. In nucleotides, the CDR3 is TGCGCCACCGCCCCCTCCGGGGGGGGAACAGATACGCAGTATTTT. The chain combines TRBV5-1 with TRBJ2-3, with TRBD2 identical over 8 bases. The V segment lost 9 bases and the J segment 3 bases; nucleotides outside the gene matches: 12. The CDR3 is 15 residues long. Per the germline V gene, CDR1 is SGHRS and CDR2 is YFSETQ.

This clonotype appeared a few times. The chain carries TRBV5-1 and TRBJ2-5; 8 bases fit TRBD1. Germline V lookup: CDR1 SGHRS, CDR2 YFSETQ. With 10 bases clipped from V and 5 bases from J, the junction kept 13 bases outside the gene matches. The CDR3 contains 14 residues. The CDR3 sequence is CASEAGTGGETQYF. CDR3 nucleotide sequence: TGCGCCTCCGAGGCGGGGACAGGAGGCGAGACCCAGTACTTC.

The chain recombines TRBV28 with TRBJ1-2, with TRBD1 as a possible D gene (5 bases). The CDR3 spans 13 residues. V dropped 6 bases and J dropped 2 bases, with 10 bases sitting between them. Germline values: CDR1 MDHEN, CDR2 SYDVKM. The CDR3 DNA reads as TGTGCCAGCAGGCCCCGACAGAACTATGGCTACACCTTC. Translating gives CASRPRQNYGYTF.

This clonotype was seen at least ten times. This sequence joins TRBV7-6 and TRBJ2-7; 8 bases map to TRBD1. V lost 2 bases and J lost 5; bases outside the gene matches: 5. This CDR3 contains 14 residues. CDR1 is SGHVS and CDR2 is FNYEAQ in the germline V gene. Here the CDR3 reads CASSLRTGPHEQYF. CDR3 DNA sequence: TGTGCCAGCAGCTTAAGGACAGGGCCCCACGAGCAGTACTTC.